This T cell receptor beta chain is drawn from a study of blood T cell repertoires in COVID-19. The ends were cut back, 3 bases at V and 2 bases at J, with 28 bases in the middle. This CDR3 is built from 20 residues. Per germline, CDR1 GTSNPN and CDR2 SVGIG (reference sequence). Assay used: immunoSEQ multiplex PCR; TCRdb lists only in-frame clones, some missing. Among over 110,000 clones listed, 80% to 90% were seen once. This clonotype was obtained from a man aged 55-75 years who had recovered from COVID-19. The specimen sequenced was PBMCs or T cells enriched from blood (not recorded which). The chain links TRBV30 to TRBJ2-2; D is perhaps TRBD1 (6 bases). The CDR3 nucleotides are TGTGCCTGGAGCCCCCCAAACCTCCTTTTGGACAGAGGAAACACCGGGGAGCTGTTTTTT. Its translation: CAWSPPNLLLDRGNTGELFF.